These 2 T cell receptor beta chains were sequenced from one sample in a study of blood T cell repertoires in COVID-19 (dated by TCRdb to the early 2020s). Library creation used the immunoSEQ multiplex PCR assay. The table was pulled from immuneACCESS by TCRdb, which kept in-frame rearrangements only. Such tables lose some clones; where checked, under half of the loss comes from unresolved V genes, and the rest has no known cause. The table for this sample lists about 110,000 clones; 75% to 90% of them were counted only once. In total, the top ten clones hold roughly 32% of the sample. Sequencing was done on a sample of peripheral blood. These receptor sequences come from a woman aged 80 or over with acute or convalescent COVID-19.

On this clone: The same CDR3 is also encoded by other DNA sequences in this sample. V gene TRBV5-1 combines with J gene TRBJ2-7; 7 positions agree with TRBD1. The CDR3 contains 14 residues. Unmatched junction bases numbered 2, after V lost 0 bases and J lost 2 bases. CDR1 SGHRS and CDR2 YFSETQ come from the germline V gene. The chain's CDR3 is CASSLDQGAYEQYF. CDR3 DNA sequence: TGCGCCAGCAGCTTGGATCAGGGGGCCTACGAGCAGTACTTC.

The CDR3, as DNA: TGCGCCAGCAGGGAGCTAGCCAAAAACATTCAGTACTTC. It is translated as CASRELAKNIQYF. The rearrangement joins TRBV5-1 to TRBJ2-4; D not resolved. With 5 bases removed from V and 0 bases from J, the gap between germline ends came to 6 bases. The CDR3 loop spans 13 amino acids. Germline V gene data show CDR1 as SGHRS and CDR2 as YFSETQ.